A selection of T cell receptor beta chains follows, all from one sample in a study of blood T cell repertoires in COVID-19. The repertoire was sequenced with immunoSEQ multiplex PCR; TCRdb's copy has only in-frame clones and lacks some. This sample carries under 250,000 clones, approximately 90% of them seen once, and the ten largest clones take 9.5% to 13%. The sequencing input was peripheral blood. These receptors were taken from a man aged 50 or older with COVID-19, enrolled during active disease. Each CDR3 is given with its conserved first and last residue. A D gene is named only where the DNA matches it firmly. Only part of the rows carry a size: once, few, many, or a class if the clone is expanded.

clone_size: few; d_call: NA; v_call: TRBV2; j_call: TRBJ2-7; cdr3_aa: CASRRGGLSYEQYF; cdr3_nt: TGTGCCAGCAGACGTGGAGGGCTCTCCTACGAGCAGTACTTC
clone_size: NA; d_call: TRBD1; v_call: TRBV4-1; j_call: TRBJ2-7; cdr3_aa: CASSQPGQGAREQYF; cdr3_nt: TGCGCCAGCAGCCAACCGGGACAGGGGGCTCGGGAGCAGTACTTC
clone_size: once; d_call: NA; v_call: TRBV18; j_call: TRBJ2-4; cdr3_aa: CASSPSGIAKNIQYF; cdr3_nt: TGTGCCAGCTCACCATCCGGGATAGCCAAAAACATTCAGTACTTC
clone_size: NA; d_call: TRBD1; v_call: TRBV30; j_call: TRBJ2-7; cdr3_aa: CAWDRGGTIRYEQYF; cdr3_nt: TGTGCCTGGGACAGGGGGGGGACAATCCGTTACGAGCAGTACTTC
clone_size: NA; d_call: NA; v_call: TRBV5-1; j_call: TRBJ2-7; cdr3_aa: CASSLISAGEQYF; cdr3_nt: TGCGCCAGCAGCTTGATTTCTGCGGGGGAGCAGTACTTC
clone_size: NA; d_call: NA; v_call: TRBV4-1; j_call: TRBJ2-7; cdr3_aa: CASSQVDSDEQYF; cdr3_nt: TGCGCCAGCAGCCAAGTCGACAGCGACGAGCAGTACTTC
clone_size: NA; d_call: NA; v_call: TRBV11-2; j_call: TRBJ1-3; cdr3_aa: CASSLMGARSGNTIYF; cdr3_nt: TGTGCCAGCAGCTTAATGGGCGCCCGCTCTGGAAACACCATATATTTT
clone_size: NA; d_call: TRBD2; v_call: TRBV18; j_call: TRBJ2-3; cdr3_aa: CASSPGLAGDTQYF; cdr3_nt: TGTGCCAGCTCACCGGGACTAGCGGGGGATACGCAGTATTTT
clone_size: NA; d_call: NA; v_call: TRBV11-1; j_call: TRBJ2-5; cdr3_aa: CASSLEPDGSQYF; cdr3_nt: TGTGCCAGCAGCTTAGAACCAGACGGGTCCCAGTACTTC
clone_size: NA; d_call: TRBD1; v_call: TRBV7-9; j_call: TRBJ1-1; cdr3_aa: CASLDRVNTEAFF; cdr3_nt: TGTGCCAGCCTGGACAGGGTTAACACTGAAGCTTTCTTT
clone_size: few; d_call: TRBD1; v_call: TRBV3-1/TRBV3-2; j_call: TRBJ2-1; cdr3_aa: CASSQVTGGGWQFF; cdr3_nt: TGTGCCAGCAGCCAAGTGACAGGGGGAGGATGGCAGTTCTTC
clone_size: once; d_call: TRBD1; v_call: TRBV24-1; j_call: TRBJ1-4; cdr3_aa: CATSDSQVTGGTNEKLFF; cdr3_nt: TGTGCCACCAGTGATTCCCAAGTAACAGGGGGAACTAATGAAAAACTGTTTTTT
clone_size: NA; d_call: TRBD2; v_call: TRBV28; j_call: TRBJ2-5; cdr3_aa: CASSSLLAGVFETQYF; cdr3_nt: TGTGCCAGCAGTTCACTTTTAGCGGGGGTCTTTGAGACCCAGTACTTC
clone_size: NA; d_call: TRBD1; v_call: TRBV2; j_call: TRBJ1-6; cdr3_aa: CASRTGGTLYNSPLHF; cdr3_nt: TGTGCCAGCAGGACAGGGGGCACCCTCTATAATTCACCCCTCCACTTT
clone_size: NA; d_call: NA; v_call: TRBV28; j_call: TRBJ2-7; cdr3_aa: CASSRHYEQYF; cdr3_nt: TGTGCCAGCAGCCGACACTACGAGCAGTACTTC
clone_size: NA; d_call: TRBD1; v_call: TRBV28; j_call: TRBJ1-6; cdr3_aa: CASRPGQRSPLHF; cdr3_nt: TGTGCCAGCAGACCGGGACAGAGGTCACCCCTCCACTTT
clone_size: NA; d_call: TRBD2; v_call: TRBV5-6; j_call: TRBJ2-7; cdr3_aa: CASSLGLASSYEQYF; cdr3_nt: TGTGCCAGCAGCTTGGGACTAGCGAGCTCCTACGAGCAGTACTTC
clone_size: NA; d_call: NA; v_call: TRBV9; j_call: TRBJ1-2; cdr3_aa: CASSVEKEGGYTF; cdr3_nt: TGTGCCAGCAGCGTAGAAAAGGAGGGTGGCTACACCTTC
clone_size: NA; d_call: TRBD2; v_call: TRBV7-2; j_call: TRBJ2-7; cdr3_aa: CASSFGRSGAYEQYF; cdr3_nt: TGTGCCAGCAGCTTCGGGCGTAGCGGGGCTTACGAGCAGTACTTC
clone_size: once; d_call: NA; v_call: TRBV7-2; j_call: TRBJ1-6; cdr3_aa: CASSFSGGRGMGNSPLHF; cdr3_nt: TGTGCCAGCAGCTTTTCGGGGGGAAGAGGAATGGGGAATTCACCCCTCCACTTT
clone_size: NA; d_call: NA; v_call: TRBV6-5; j_call: TRBJ2-7; cdr3_aa: CASSLSFNEQYF; cdr3_nt: TGTGCCAGCAGTTTGTCGTTTAACGAGCAGTACTTC
clone_size: NA; d_call: NA; v_call: TRBV29-1; j_call: TRBJ2-5; cdr3_aa: CSVVQGSTTRTQYF; cdr3_nt: TGCAGCGTTGTTCAGGGGTCGACCACCCGGACCCAGTACTTC
clone_size: few; d_call: NA; v_call: TRBV4-2; j_call: TRBJ2-7; cdr3_aa: CASSQDGGSPSYEQYF; cdr3_nt: TGTGCCAGCAGCCAAGACGGGGGATCCCCTTCCTACGAGCAGTACTTC
clone_size: NA; d_call: TRBD1; v_call: TRBV5-6; j_call: TRBJ1-2; cdr3_aa: CASRLTGGALGGYTF; cdr3_nt: TGTGCCAGCAGATTGACAGGGGGCGCTCTGGGTGGCTACACCTTC
clone_size: few; d_call: TRBD2; v_call: TRBV19; j_call: TRBJ2-1; cdr3_aa: CASIPAGGHNEQFF; cdr3_nt: TGTGCCAGTATTCCAGCGGGGGGGCACAATGAGCAGTTCTTC
clone_size: NA; d_call: NA; v_call: TRBV28; j_call: TRBJ1-6; cdr3_aa: CASSTRSTSSYNSPLHF; cdr3_nt: TGTGCCAGCAGTACCAGGTCCACGAGCTCCTATAATTCACCCCTCCACTTT
clone_size: NA; d_call: TRBD2; v_call: TRBV24-1; j_call: TRBJ2-1; cdr3_aa: CATSDIGLANNEQFF; cdr3_nt: TGTGCCACCAGTGATATCGGACTAGCGAACAATGAGCAGTTCTTC
clone_size: once; d_call: TRBD1; v_call: TRBV7-8; j_call: TRBJ2-7; cdr3_aa: CASSLAGQGYVEQYF; cdr3_nt: TGTGCCAGCAGCTTAGCGGGACAGGGCTACGTCGAGCAGTACTTC
clone_size: NA; d_call: NA; v_call: TRBV7-9; j_call: TRBJ2-2; cdr3_aa: CASSLLENTGELFF; cdr3_nt: TGTGCCAGCAGCTTACTAGAGAACACCGGGGAGCTGTTTTTT
clone_size: NA; d_call: TRBD1; v_call: TRBV10-2; j_call: TRBJ1-5; cdr3_aa: CASSEGRGQRRQPQHF; cdr3_nt: TGCGCCAGCAGTGAGGGCCGGGGACAGAGACGTCAGCCCCAGCATTTT
clone_size: NA; d_call: NA; v_call: TRBV12-3/TRBV12-4; j_call: TRBJ1-1; cdr3_aa: CASSAGLRDEAFF; cdr3_nt: TGTGCCAGCAGCGCGGGGTTGCGGGATGAAGCTTTCTTT
clone_size: NA; d_call: TRBD1; v_call: TRBV30; j_call: TRBJ2-5; cdr3_aa: CAWSTRTGGGETQYF; cdr3_nt: TGTGCCTGGAGTACTCGGACAGGGGGAGGAGAGACCCAGTACTTC
clone_size: NA; d_call: TRBD2; v_call: TRBV10-2; j_call: TRBJ2-7; cdr3_aa: CASKTSGDHYEQYF; cdr3_nt: TGCGCCAGCAAAACTAGCGGGGACCACTACGAGCAGTACTTC
clone_size: NA; d_call: NA; v_call: TRBV15; j_call: TRBJ1-1; cdr3_aa: CATSRDHLNTEAFF; cdr3_nt: TGTGCCACCAGCAGAGACCACTTGAACACTGAAGCTTTCTTT
clone_size: NA; d_call: TRBD2; v_call: TRBV5-4; j_call: TRBJ2-7; cdr3_aa: CASSPGLAEYEQYF; cdr3_nt: TGTGCCAGCAGCCCCGGACTAGCGGAATACGAGCAGTACTTC
clone_size: once; d_call: NA; v_call: TRBV6-2/TRBV6-3; j_call: TRBJ1-2; cdr3_aa: CASSYPRGFNPGYTF; cdr3_nt: TGTGCCAGCAGTTACCCCCGCGGGTTCAATCCTGGCTACACCTTC
clone_size: NA; d_call: NA; v_call: TRBV3-1/TRBV3-2; j_call: TRBJ2-7; cdr3_aa: CASSQFAYEQYF; cdr3_nt: TGTGCCAGCAGCCAATTCGCCTACGAGCAGTACTTC
clone_size: few; d_call: NA; v_call: TRBV6-5; j_call: TRBJ2-1; cdr3_aa: CASIPRGKSYNEQFF; cdr3_nt: TGTGCCAGCATACCAAGGGGTAAGTCCTACAATGAGCAGTTCTTC
clone_size: NA; d_call: TRBD2; v_call: TRBV6-1; j_call: TRBJ2-3; cdr3_aa: CASSETSGGSTDTQYF; cdr3_nt: TGTGCCAGCAGTGAGACTAGCGGGGGGAGCACAGATACGCAGTATTTT
clone_size: NA; d_call: TRBD2; v_call: TRBV28; j_call: TRBJ2-2; cdr3_aa: CASSLRLAGGTGELFF; cdr3_nt: TGTGCCAGCAGTTTACGGCTAGCGGGTGGCACCGGGGAGCTGTTTTTT
clone_size: NA; d_call: NA; v_call: TRBV5-6; j_call: TRBJ1-6; cdr3_aa: CASSLLGSDRGGSPLHF; cdr3_nt: TGTGCCAGCAGCTTGTTAGGGTCGGATAGGGGTGGTTCACCCCTCCACTTT
clone_size: few; d_call: NA; v_call: TRBV6-6; j_call: TRBJ1-5; cdr3_aa: CASSLDSQPQHF; cdr3_nt: TGTGCCAGCAGTTTGGACAGCCAGCCCCAGCATTTT